This T cell receptor (beta chain) was obtained from a study of spatial heterogeneity in lung cancer. As to this clonotype: Its antigen remains unidentified.

General study points: Tumor mutation count correlated with how many alpha and beta TCRs expanded intratumorally.

Time point indicated: sample taken at primary tumor resection. Sequencing was performed on whole RNA extracted from tumor and nontumor lung tissue, or from frozen PBMC, and the material was left unsorted. The germline V gene has CDR1 SGHTA and CDR2 FQGNSA. Trimming cost V 2 bases and J 8 bases, with 12 bases left between them. CDR3 size: 14 residues. Each CDR3 protein gets one entry after TCRdb re-called the 5' RACE reads with MiXCR. Of fewer than 7,500 distinct CDR3 sequences listed, 14% were seen once; the top ten hold over 9%. This sample comprised lung tumor tissue, obtained at surgery. This TCR derives from a male donor with early-stage non-small cell lung cancer. The rearrangement joins TRBV7-2 to TRBJ2-2; D gene unclear. The CDR3, as DNA: TGTGCCAGCAGCTTAACGGGCCCCCTAGGGGAGCTGTTTTTT. It codes for CASSLTGPLGELFF.